The T cell receptor beta chain under discussion was sequenced for a study of T cell responses to AZD1222 COVID-19 vaccine. Whole-study results and caveats: The donor group comprised mostly white British people and more females; the analysis possibly underestimated clonal diversity.

As regards this clone: Its antigen is as yet unknown.

The assay was immunoSEQ multiplex PCR, and TCRdb's table has in-frame clones only and misses some. The repertoire holds 130,000 or so clones, with roughly 89% as singletons. The CDR3 is 14 residues long. Germline lookup yields CDR1 SGHDT and CDR2 YYEEEE. The V gene lost 2 bases and the J gene lost 0 bases, with 6 bases spanning the gap. The chain has TRBV5-6 and TRBJ1-3; D unclear. The material was peripheral blood, obtained on day 0 of AZD1222 vaccination. This clonotype originated in an adult in good health. The CDR3 DNA is TGTGCCAGCAGCTTAATCAGCTCTGGAAACACCATATATTTT. It translates to CASSLISSGNTIYF.